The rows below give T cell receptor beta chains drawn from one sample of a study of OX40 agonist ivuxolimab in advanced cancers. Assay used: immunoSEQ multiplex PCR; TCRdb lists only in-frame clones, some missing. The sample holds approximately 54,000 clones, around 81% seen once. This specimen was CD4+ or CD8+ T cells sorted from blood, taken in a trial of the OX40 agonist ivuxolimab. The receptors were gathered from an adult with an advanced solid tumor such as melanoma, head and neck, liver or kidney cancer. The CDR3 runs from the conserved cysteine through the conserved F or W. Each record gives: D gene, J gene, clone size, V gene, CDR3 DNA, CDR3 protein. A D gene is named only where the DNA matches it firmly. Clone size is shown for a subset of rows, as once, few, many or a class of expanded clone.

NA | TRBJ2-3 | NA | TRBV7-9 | TGTGCCAGCAGCTTAGTGGCGGGGGCCTACACAGATACGCAGTATTTT | CASSLVAGAYTDTQYF
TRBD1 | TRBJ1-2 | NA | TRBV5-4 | TGTGCCAGCAGCTTGAGGGACAGCTATGGCTACACCTTC | CASSLRDSYGYTF
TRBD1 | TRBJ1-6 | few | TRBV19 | TGTGCCAGTAGCGGGACAGTCTATAATTCACCCCTCCACTTT | CASSGTVYNSPLHF
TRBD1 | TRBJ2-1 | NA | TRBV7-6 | TGTGCCAGCAGCATAACAGGGGGCCGGTTGGGTGAGCAGTTCTTC | CASSITGGRLGEQFF
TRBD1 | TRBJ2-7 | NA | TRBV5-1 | TGCGCCAGCAGCTTGAGGACAGGGTCCTACGAGCAGTACTTC | CASSLRTGSYEQYF
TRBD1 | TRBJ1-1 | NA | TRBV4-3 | TGCGCCAGCAGCCAGGGTGGGACAGCCTCAAAAGCTTTCTTT | CASSQGGTASKAFF
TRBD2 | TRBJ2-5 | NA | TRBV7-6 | TGTGCCAGCAGCTGGACTAGCGGGGGCCAAGAGACCCAGTACTTC | CASSWTSGGQETQYF
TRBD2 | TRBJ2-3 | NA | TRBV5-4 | TGTGCCAGCAGCAGGCGGGGGGGCGGGGATACGCAGTATTTT | CASSRRGGGDTQYF
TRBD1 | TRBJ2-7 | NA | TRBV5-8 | TGTGCCAGCAGCTTGAGCAGGGGGCTGGCCGAGCAGTACTTC | CASSLSRGLAEQYF
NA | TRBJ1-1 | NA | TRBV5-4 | TGTGCCAGCAGCTTGTATCGGGGGAAGAACACTGAAGCTTTCTTT | CASSLYRGKNTEAFF
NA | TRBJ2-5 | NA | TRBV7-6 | TGTGCCAGCAGCTTAGCGCGGGCTTCTGGTAGAGAGACCCAGTACTTC | CASSLARASGRETQYF
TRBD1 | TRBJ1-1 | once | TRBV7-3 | TGTGCCAGCAGTCCCGGATACGGGACAGAGAACACTGAAGCTTTCTTT | CASSPGYGTENTEAFF
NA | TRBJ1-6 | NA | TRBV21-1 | TGTGCCATCGAGAACAACGCGAAGATCACCCTCCACTTT | CAIENNAKITLHF
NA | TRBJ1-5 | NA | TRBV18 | TGTGCCAGCTCACCGGACAGCGGCAGTCAGCCCCAGCATTTT | CASSPDSGSQPQHF
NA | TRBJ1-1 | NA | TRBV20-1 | TGCAGTGCTATACGGAACACTGAAGCTTTCTTT | CSAIRNTEAFF
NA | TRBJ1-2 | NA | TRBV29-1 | TGCAGCGTTGATTCGGGGGGGATAGGTGGCTACACCTTC | CSVDSGGIGGYTF
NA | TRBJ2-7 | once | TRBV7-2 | TGTGCCAGCAGCTTTGGGCGGGGAGGGGGCTACGAGCAGTACTTC | CASSFGRGGGYEQYF
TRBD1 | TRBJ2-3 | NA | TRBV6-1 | TGTGCCAGCAGTGCCGGGACAGCGAGCACAGATACGCAGTATTTT | CASSAGTASTDTQYF
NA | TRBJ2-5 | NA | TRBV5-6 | TGTGCCAGCAGCTTGGTACCACTCCAAGAGACCCAGTACTTC | CASSLVPLQETQYF
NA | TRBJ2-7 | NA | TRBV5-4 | TGTGCCAGCAGACGTGACATCACCTACGAGCAGTACTTC | CASRRDITYEQYF
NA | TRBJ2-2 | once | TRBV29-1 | TGCAGCGTTCGGGCGGGTTACACCGGGGAGCTGTTTTTT | CSVRAGYTGELFF
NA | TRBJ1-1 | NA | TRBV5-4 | TGTGCCAGCAGACCCGACAGCCTGAACACTGAAGCTTTCTTT | CASRPDSLNTEAFF
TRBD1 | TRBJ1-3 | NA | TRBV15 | TGTGCCACCAGCAGCACAGGGGGCGAGAACACCATATATTTT | CATSSTGGENTIYF
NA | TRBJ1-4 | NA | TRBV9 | TGTGCCAACCTTAACCTGGCGGGCCGCTCAACTAATGAAAAACTGTTTTTT | CANLNLAGRSTNEKLFF
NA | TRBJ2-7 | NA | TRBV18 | TGTGCCAGCTCACCCCCCTCGCTCTACGAGCAGTACTTC | CASSPPSLYEQYF
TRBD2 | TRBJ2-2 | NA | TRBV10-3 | TGTGCCATCAACCGTCCCGGCGCGGGGGAAAACACCGGGGAGCTGTTTTTT | CAINRPGAGENTGELFF
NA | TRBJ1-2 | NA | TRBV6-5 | TGTGCCAGCAGTTCACCCGCGGGGTCATCCTATGGCTACACCTTC | CASSSPAGSSYGYTF
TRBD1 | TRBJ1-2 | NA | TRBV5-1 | TGCGCCAGCAGCTTGGCCGAAGGGGGCAAGTATGGCTACACCTTC | CASSLAEGGKYGYTF
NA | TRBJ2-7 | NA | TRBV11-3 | TGTGCCAGCAGCTTAGATTCCACCGAGCAGTACTTC | CASSLDSTEQYF
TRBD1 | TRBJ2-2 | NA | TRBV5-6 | TGTGCCAGCAGTTTTAGGACAGGCCCGGACACCGGGGAGCTGTTTTTT | CASSFRTGPDTGELFF
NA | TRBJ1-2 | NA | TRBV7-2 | TGTGCCAGCAGCCCCCGTGACGGGAACTATGGCTACACCTTC | CASSPRDGNYGYTF
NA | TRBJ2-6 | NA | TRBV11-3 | TGTGCCAGCGGTGCCCTCTCTGGGGCCAACGTCCTGACTTTC | CASGALSGANVLTF
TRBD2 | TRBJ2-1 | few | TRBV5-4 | TGTGCCAGCAGCGGGAAAGCGGGGGGGTCCTACAATGAGCAGTTCTTC | CASSGKAGGSYNEQFF